This is a list of T cell receptor beta chains from one sample in a study of cytomegalovirus exposure and HLA in healthy donors. The method was immunoSEQ multiplex PCR; TCRdb's version includes in-frame clones alone and lacks a portion of them. Its clone listing holds tens of thousands of clones. The specimen sequenced was PBMCs. Receptors were obtained from a male donor in good health and CMV-seronegative. CDR3s include the opening cysteine and the closing phenylalanine or tryptophan. A D gene is named only where the DNA matches it firmly.

CDR3aa: CASRLAGGRGAKNIQYF
CDR3nt: TGTGCCAGCAGACTAGCGGGAGGGCGGGGGGCCAAAAACATTCAGTACTTC
j_gene: TRBJ2-4
v_gene: TRBV27
d_gene: TRBD2

CDR3aa: CTSSAQGTSGRWGEQYF
CDR3nt: TGCACCAGCAGCGCGCAAGGGACTAGCGGGAGGTGGGGCGAGCAGTACTTC
j_gene: TRBJ2-7
v_gene: TRBV1
d_gene: .

CDR3aa: CASSYSGRVYEQYF
CDR3nt: TGTGCCAGCAGTTACTCGGGCAGGGTCTACGAGCAGTACTTC
j_gene: TRBJ2-7
v_gene: TRBV6-5
d_gene: .

CDR3aa: CASSPGTGRHEQYF
CDR3nt: TGCGCCAGCAGCCCCGGGACAGGGAGACACGAGCAGTACTTC
j_gene: TRBJ2-7
v_gene: TRBV5-1
d_gene: TRBD1

CDR3aa: CASRATGVYEQYF
CDR3nt: TGTGCCAGCAGGGCGACAGGGGTCTACGAGCAGTACTTC
j_gene: TRBJ2-7
v_gene: TRBV28
d_gene: TRBD1

CDR3aa: CASSQDSRGYGYTF
CDR3nt: TGCGCCAGCAGCCAAGATTCCCGGGGCTATGGCTACACCTTC
j_gene: TRBJ1-2
v_gene: TRBV4-1
d_gene: .

CDR3aa: CASSLTVGQDDGYTF
CDR3nt: TGTGCCAGCAGCTTAACGGTAGGACAGGACGATGGCTACACCTTC
j_gene: TRBJ1-2
v_gene: TRBV7-3
d_gene: TRBD1

CDR3aa: CASSEGGTGWFIFDEQYF
CDR3nt: TGTGCCAGCAGTGAGGGGGGGACAGGGTGGTTCATCTTCGACGAGCAGTACTTC
j_gene: TRBJ2-7
v_gene: TRBV25-1
d_gene: TRBD1

CDR3aa: CASSSTSGSRAGELFF
CDR3nt: TGCGCCAGCAGCTCAACTAGCGGGAGTAGGGCCGGGGAGCTGTTTTTT
j_gene: TRBJ2-2
v_gene: TRBV5-1
d_gene: TRBD2

CDR3aa: CASSLQSGAGYTF
CDR3nt: TGTGCCAGCAGTCTCCAATCAGGGGCCGGCTACACCTTC
j_gene: TRBJ1-2
v_gene: TRBV28
d_gene: .

CDR3aa: CASSLGGSGNTIYF
CDR3nt: TGTGCCAGCAGCTTAGGAGGATCTGGAAACACCATATATTTT
j_gene: TRBJ1-3
v_gene: TRBV7-2
d_gene: .

CDR3aa: CSIEEGDGYTF
CDR3nt: TGCAGCATCGAGGAGGGAGACGGCTACACCTTC
j_gene: TRBJ1-2
v_gene: TRBV29-1
d_gene: .

CDR3aa: CASSYSGTGREKLFF
CDR3nt: TGTGCCAGCAGTTACTCGGGGACAGGGCGTGAAAAACTGTTTTTT
j_gene: TRBJ1-4
v_gene: TRBV6-5
d_gene: TRBD1

CDR3aa: CASSDGVSGNQPQHF
CDR3nt: TGTGCCAGCAGTGATGGGGTTAGCGGCAATCAGCCCCAGCATTTT
j_gene: TRBJ1-5
v_gene: TRBV2
d_gene: .

CDR3aa: CASSPEGPRRQFF
CDR3nt: TGCGCCAGCAGCCCGGAGGGCCCGAGGCGGCAGTTCTTC
j_gene: TRBJ2-1
v_gene: TRBV5-1
d_gene: .

CDR3aa: CASSIGLAGATADTQYF
CDR3nt: TGTGCCAGTAGTATAGGACTAGCGGGAGCTACGGCAGATACGCAGTATTTT
j_gene: TRBJ2-3
v_gene: TRBV19
d_gene: TRBD2

CDR3aa: CASSLRQGNEKLFF
CDR3nt: TGCGCCAGCAGCTTGAGGCAGGGGAATGAAAAACTGTTTTTT
j_gene: TRBJ1-4
v_gene: TRBV5-1
d_gene: .

CDR3aa: CASSLGASGRQQYF
CDR3nt: TGTGCCAGCAGCTTAGGGGCTAGCGGGAGACAGCAGTACTTC
j_gene: TRBJ2-7
v_gene: TRBV7-2
d_gene: TRBD2

CDR3aa: CASSRGAGGLPTYNEQFF
CDR3nt: TGCGCCAGCAGCCGGGGGGCTGGAGGACTACCCACTTACAATGAGCAGTTCTTC
j_gene: TRBJ2-1
v_gene: TRBV5-1
d_gene: .

CDR3aa: CASSQEERALGDTQYF
CDR3nt: TGCGCCAGCAGCCAAGAAGAGCGGGCCTTGGGAGATACGCAGTATTTT
j_gene: TRBJ2-3
v_gene: TRBV4-3
d_gene: .

CDR3aa: CASSEVPGLAANEQFF
CDR3nt: TGCGCCAGCAGCGAAGTACCGGGACTAGCCGCCAATGAGCAGTTCTTC
j_gene: TRBJ2-1
v_gene: TRBV5-1
d_gene: TRBD2

CDR3aa: CASRSTVNYGYTF
CDR3nt: TGTGCCAGCAGGTCCACGGTTAACTATGGCTACACCTTC
j_gene: TRBJ1-2
v_gene: TRBV11-2
d_gene: .

CDR3aa: CATSRGQGTGELFF
CDR3nt: TGTGCCACCAGCAGAGGACAAGGTACCGGGGAGCTGTTTTTT
j_gene: TRBJ2-2
v_gene: TRBV15
d_gene: .

CDR3aa: CASSQCETAYEQYF
CDR3nt: TGCGCCAGCAGTCAATGCGAGACAGCTTACGAGCAGTACTTC
j_gene: TRBJ2-7
v_gene: TRBV23-1
d_gene: .

CDR3aa: CASSLRAGAGNHEQFF
CDR3nt: TGTGCCAGCAGCTTAAGGGCTGGAGCAGGGAACCATGAGCAGTTCTTC
j_gene: TRBJ2-1
v_gene: TRBV7-2
d_gene: .

CDR3aa: CASSFADSTDNEQFF
CDR3nt: TGCGCCAGCAGCTTCGCAGACTCGACCGACAATGAGCAGTTCTTC
j_gene: TRBJ2-1
v_gene: TRBV5-1
d_gene: .

CDR3aa: CASSVGTARNYGYTF
CDR3nt: TGTGCCAGCAGCGTTGGGACAGCGCGGAACTATGGCTACACCTTC
j_gene: TRBJ1-2
v_gene: TRBV7-9
d_gene: TRBD1

CDR3aa: CASSPTEGYGYTF
CDR3nt: TGTGCCAGCAGCCCGACGGAGGGCTATGGCTACACCTTC
j_gene: TRBJ1-2
v_gene: TRBV7-6
d_gene: .

CDR3aa: CASSVASTYEQYF
CDR3nt: TGTGCCAGCAGTGTTGCGTCTACCTACGAGCAGTACTTC
j_gene: TRBJ2-7
v_gene: TRBV2
d_gene: .

CDR3aa: CASSLGGLAGYEQYF
CDR3nt: TGTGCCAGCAGCTTAGGGGGACTAGCGGGATACGAGCAGTACTTC
j_gene: TRBJ2-7
v_gene: TRBV7-2
d_gene: TRBD2

CDR3aa: CASRATDTQYF
CDR3nt: TGTGCCAGTAGGGCAACAGATACGCAGTATTTT
j_gene: TRBJ2-3
v_gene: TRBV19
d_gene: .

CDR3aa: CASSEDTNYGYTF
CDR3nt: TGTGCCAGCTCAGAGGATACAAACTATGGCTACACCTTC
j_gene: TRBJ1-2
v_gene: TRBV18
d_gene: .

CDR3aa: CAWSAGSSSSYEQYF
CDR3nt: TGTGCCTGGAGTGCGGGATCCTCTAGCTCCTACGAGCAGTACTTC
j_gene: TRBJ2-7
v_gene: TRBV30
d_gene: .

CDR3aa: CASRWTNLNSYEQYF
CDR3nt: TGTGCCAGCAGGTGGACTAACCTCAACTCCTACGAGCAGTACTTC
j_gene: TRBJ2-7
v_gene: TRBV2
d_gene: .

CDR3aa: CASSFSAGGPYEQFF
CDR3nt: TGTGCCAGCAGTTTTTCCGCGGGAGGGCCCTATGAGCAGTTCTTC
j_gene: TRBJ2-1
v_gene: TRBV6-1
d_gene: TRBD2

CDR3aa: CASSFPGTSGTDTQYF
CDR3nt: TGTGCCAGCAGCTTCCCCGGGACTAGCGGGACAGATACGCAGTATTTT
j_gene: TRBJ2-3
v_gene: TRBV5-4
d_gene: TRBD2

CDR3aa: CASSRRLAKNTGELFF
CDR3nt: TGTGCCAGCAGCCGTAGACTAGCGAAGAACACCGGGGAGCTGTTTTTT
j_gene: TRBJ2-2
v_gene: TRBV28
d_gene: TRBD2

CDR3aa: CASSLAMNTEAFF
CDR3nt: TGTGCCAGCAGCTTGGCCATGAACACTGAAGCTTTCTTT
j_gene: TRBJ1-1
v_gene: TRBV7-6
d_gene: .

CDR3aa: CASSPSGEDDNEQFF
CDR3nt: TGTGCCAGCAGTCCCTCGGGGGAGGACGACAATGAGCAGTTCTTC
j_gene: TRBJ2-1
v_gene: TRBV6-4
d_gene: .

CDR3aa: CASSETGKNIQYF
CDR3nt: TGCGCCAGCAGCGAGACAGGAAAAAACATTCAGTACTTC
j_gene: TRBJ2-4
v_gene: TRBV5-1
d_gene: .

CDR3aa: CASSTLTGGLYEQYF
CDR3nt: TGTGCCAGTAGTACGTTAACAGGGGGCCTCTACGAGCAGTACTTC
j_gene: TRBJ2-7
v_gene: TRBV19
d_gene: TRBD1

CDR3aa: CASSQADSNEKLFF
CDR3nt: TGCGCCAGCAGCCAAGCAGACAGTAATGAAAAACTGTTTTTT
j_gene: TRBJ1-4
v_gene: TRBV4-1
d_gene: .

CDR3aa: CASSLSRDSGIPQHF
CDR3nt: TGTGCCAGCAGTTTATCCCGGGACAGCGGCATTCCCCAGCATTTT
j_gene: TRBJ1-5
v_gene: TRBV27
d_gene: TRBD1

CDR3aa: CASSPSQGGETQYF
CDR3nt: TGTGCCAGCTCACCAAGTCAGGGCGGCGAGACCCAGTACTTC
j_gene: TRBJ2-5
v_gene: TRBV18
d_gene: .

CDR3aa: CASSRHQAGTKETQYF
CDR3nt: TGTGCCAGTAGCCGACATCAAGCGGGGACAAAAGAGACCCAGTACTTC
j_gene: TRBJ2-5
v_gene: TRBV19
d_gene: .

CDR3aa: CASSQNSGGLGGYTF
CDR3nt: TGCGCCAGCAGCCAAAACTCGGGGGGACTGGGTGGCTACACCTTC
j_gene: TRBJ1-2
v_gene: TRBV4-1
d_gene: .

CDR3aa: CATQVVSNQPQHF
CDR3nt: TGTGCCACCCAGGTTGTTAGCAATCAGCCCCAGCATTTT
j_gene: TRBJ1-5
v_gene: TRBV28
d_gene: .

CDR3aa: CASSFRGGEEQFF
CDR3nt: TGCGCCAGCAGCTTTCGGGGGGGCGAAGAGCAGTTCTTC
j_gene: TRBJ2-1
v_gene: TRBV5-1
d_gene: TRBD2

CDR3aa: CASSRGTSNEQYF
CDR3nt: TGTGCCAGCAGCCGGGGGACGTCAAACGAGCAGTACTTC
j_gene: TRBJ2-7
v_gene: TRBV2
d_gene: .

CDR3aa: CASTLRGDTEAFF
CDR3nt: TGCGCCAGCACCCTGCGGGGGGACACTGAAGCTTTCTTT
j_gene: TRBJ1-1
v_gene: TRBV5-1
d_gene: .

CDR3aa: CASSIASFSGSYNEQFF
CDR3nt: TGTGCCAGTAGTATAGCGAGTTTTAGCGGGAGCTACAATGAGCAGTTCTTC
j_gene: TRBJ2-1
v_gene: TRBV19
d_gene: TRBD2

CDR3aa: CASSFTSGSQETQYF
CDR3nt: TGCGCCAGCAGCTTCACTAGCGGGAGTCAAGAGACCCAGTACTTC
j_gene: TRBJ2-5
v_gene: TRBV5-1
d_gene: TRBD2

CDR3aa: CASSVRIGGFFEQYF
CDR3nt: TGCGCCAGCAGTGTAAGGATAGGGGGATTTTTCGAGCAGTACTTC
j_gene: TRBJ2-7
v_gene: TRBV10-2
d_gene: .

CDR3aa: CASSIGVPGELFF
CDR3nt: TGTGCCAGTAGCATCGGAGTCCCCGGGGAGCTGTTTTTT
j_gene: TRBJ2-2
v_gene: TRBV19
d_gene: .